This T cell receptor (beta chain) came from a study of shared clonotypes between healthy human individuals. Sequencing was at deep level. Repertoires were generated with immunoSEQ multiplex PCR, while TCRdb's copy carries only in-frame clones and drops some. This repertoire shows roughly 2.4 million clones, approximately 96% found once; its top ten account for 0.13%. Naive CD45RA+ and memory CD45RA-negative subsets were split from CD4+ cells. Study results and limitations: What rarefaction showed was incomplete sorted-subset sequencing despite large depth. Non-shared clonotypes had lower generation probabilities than those shared by all four donors.

With respect to this clone: The antigen is unknown.

Material: naive CD4+ T cells sorted from blood. Described subset: CD45RA+ positively selected. The clonotype originates from a man aged 18 to 35 in good health.

The CDR3 loop reads CASKGTAPYEQYF. The CDR3 DNA is TGTGCCAGCAAAGGGACAGCCCCCTACGAGCAGTACTTC. The chain has TRBV28 and TRBJ2-7, with 7 positions matching TRBD1. The CDR3 runs to 13 residues. Germline lookup yields CDR1 MDHEN and CDR2 SYDVKM. The junction had 5 bases not matched to a gene; V was cut back by 7 bases and J by 2 bases.